The entry below describes one T cell receptor (beta chain). This record comes from a study of blood T cell repertoires in COVID-19. On the study more broadly: The United States, Italy and Spain provided the acute and convalescent COVID-19 samples.

The method was immunoSEQ multiplex PCR; TCRdb's version includes in-frame clones alone and lacks a portion of them. This sample yields 230,000 or so clones, of which 65% to 85% are seen a single time; roughly 8.6% belongs to the top ten. Per germline, CDR1 SGHAT and CDR2 FQNNGV. CDR3 length equals 13 residues. The V and J ends lost 9 bases and 0 bases respectively, with 8 bases between them. This TCR was sampled from a man aged 40-49 years with active or convalescent COVID-19. Sequencing was carried out using peripheral blood. This rearrangement joins TRBV11-2 to TRBJ1-4; no clear D. CDR3 region: CASARATNEKLFF. The CDR3 region has the DNA TGTGCCAGTGCGCGTGCAACTAATGAAAAACTGTTTTTT.